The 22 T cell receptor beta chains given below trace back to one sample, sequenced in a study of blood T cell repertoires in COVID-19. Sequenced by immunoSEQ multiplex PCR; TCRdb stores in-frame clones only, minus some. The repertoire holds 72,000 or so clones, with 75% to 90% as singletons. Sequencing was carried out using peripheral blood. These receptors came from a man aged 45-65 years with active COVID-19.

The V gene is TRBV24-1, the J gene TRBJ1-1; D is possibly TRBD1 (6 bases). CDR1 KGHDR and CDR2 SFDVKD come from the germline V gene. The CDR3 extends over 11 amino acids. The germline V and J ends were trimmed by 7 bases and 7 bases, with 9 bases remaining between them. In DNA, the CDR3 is TGTGCCACCAGCGCACAGGGTGAAGCTTTCTTT. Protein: CATSAQGEAFF.

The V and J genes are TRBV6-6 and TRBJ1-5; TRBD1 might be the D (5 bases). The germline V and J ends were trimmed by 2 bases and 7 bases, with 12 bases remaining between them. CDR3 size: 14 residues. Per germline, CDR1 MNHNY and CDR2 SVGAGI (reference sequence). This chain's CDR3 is CASSYRGNGQPQHF. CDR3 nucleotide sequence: TGTGCCAGCAGTTACAGGGGTAATGGGCAGCCCCAGCATTTT.

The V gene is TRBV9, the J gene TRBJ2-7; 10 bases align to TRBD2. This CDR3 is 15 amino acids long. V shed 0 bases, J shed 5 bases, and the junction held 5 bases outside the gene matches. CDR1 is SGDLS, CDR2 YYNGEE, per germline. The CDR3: CASSVASGGLDEQYF. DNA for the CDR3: TGTGCCAGCAGCGTAGCTAGCGGGGGATTGGACGAGCAGTACTTC.

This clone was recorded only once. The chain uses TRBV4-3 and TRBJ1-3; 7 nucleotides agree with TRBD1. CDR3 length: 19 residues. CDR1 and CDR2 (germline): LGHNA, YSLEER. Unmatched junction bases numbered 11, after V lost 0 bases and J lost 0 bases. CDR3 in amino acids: CASSQDRSLYRGSGNTIYF. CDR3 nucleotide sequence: TGCGCCAGCAGCCAAGATAGATCGTTGTACAGGGGCTCTGGAAACACCATATATTTT.

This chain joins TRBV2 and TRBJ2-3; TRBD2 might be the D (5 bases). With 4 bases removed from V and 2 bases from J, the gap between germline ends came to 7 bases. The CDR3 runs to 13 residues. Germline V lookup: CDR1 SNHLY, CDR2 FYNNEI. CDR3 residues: CASSGEITDTQYF. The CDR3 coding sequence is TGTGCCAGCAGTGGGGAGATCACAGATACGCAGTATTTT.

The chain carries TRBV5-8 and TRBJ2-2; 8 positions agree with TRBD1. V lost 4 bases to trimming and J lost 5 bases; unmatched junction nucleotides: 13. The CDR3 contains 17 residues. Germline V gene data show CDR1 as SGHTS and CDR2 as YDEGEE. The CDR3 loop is CASSVNRGAHLTGELFF. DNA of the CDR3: TGTGCCAGCAGCGTTAACAGGGGGGCGCACTTAACCGGGGAGCTGTTTTTT.

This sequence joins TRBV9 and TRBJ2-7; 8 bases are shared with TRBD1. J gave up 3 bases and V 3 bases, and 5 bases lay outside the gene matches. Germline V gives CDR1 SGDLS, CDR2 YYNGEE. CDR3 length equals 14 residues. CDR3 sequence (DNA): TGTGCCAGCAGCGCGGGGACAGGCCTCTACGAGCAGTACTTC. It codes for CASSAGTGLYEQYF. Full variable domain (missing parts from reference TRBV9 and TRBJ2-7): DSGVTQTPKHLITATGQRVTLRCSPRSGDLSVYWYQQSLDQGLQFLIQYYNGEERAKGNILERFSAQQFPDLHSELNLSSLELGDSALYFCASSAGTGLYEQYFGPGTRLTVT.

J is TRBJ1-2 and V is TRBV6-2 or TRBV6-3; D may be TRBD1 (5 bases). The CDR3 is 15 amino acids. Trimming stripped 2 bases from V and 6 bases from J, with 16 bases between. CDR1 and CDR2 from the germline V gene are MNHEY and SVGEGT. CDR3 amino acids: CASSYALKGNHGYTF. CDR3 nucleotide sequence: TGTGCCAGCAGTTACGCCCTAAAGGGGAACCATGGCTACACCTTC.

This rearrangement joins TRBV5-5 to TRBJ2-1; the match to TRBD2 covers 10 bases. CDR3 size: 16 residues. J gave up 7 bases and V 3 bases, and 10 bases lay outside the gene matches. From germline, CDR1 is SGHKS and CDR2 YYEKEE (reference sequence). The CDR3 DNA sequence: TGTGCCAGCAGCTCCCCACAGCGGGGGGGCACGAATGAGCAGTTCTTC. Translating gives CASSSPQRGGTNEQFF.

The CDR3 sequence: CSANSGRDRYEQYF. The CDR3 bases are TGCAGCGCGAATAGCGGGAGGGATAGATACGAGCAGTACTTC. V gene TRBV29-1 combines with J gene TRBJ2-7; 11 bases agree with TRBD2. V lost 7 bases to trimming and J lost 4 bases; unmatched junction nucleotides: 9. There are 14 residues in the CDR3. CDR1 is SQVTM and CDR2 is ANQGSEA in the germline V gene.

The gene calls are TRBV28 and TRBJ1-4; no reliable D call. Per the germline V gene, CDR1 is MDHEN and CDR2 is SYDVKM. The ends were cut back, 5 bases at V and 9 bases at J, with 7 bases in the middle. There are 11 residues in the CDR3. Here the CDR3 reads CASSLTQKLFF. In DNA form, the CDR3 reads TGTGCCAGCAGTCTAACGCAAAAACTGTTTTTT.

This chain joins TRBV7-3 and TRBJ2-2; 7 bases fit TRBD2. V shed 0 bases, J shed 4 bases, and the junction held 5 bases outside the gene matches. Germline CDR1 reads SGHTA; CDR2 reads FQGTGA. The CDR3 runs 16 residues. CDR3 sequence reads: CASSLTAGVSTGELFF. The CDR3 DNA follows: TGTGCCAGCAGCTTAACGGCGGGAGTGAGCACCGGGGAGCTGTTTTTT.

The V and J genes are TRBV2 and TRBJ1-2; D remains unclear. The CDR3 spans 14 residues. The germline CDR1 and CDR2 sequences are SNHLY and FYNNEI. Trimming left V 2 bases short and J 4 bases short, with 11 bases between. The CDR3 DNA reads TGTGCCAGCAGTGAAACGCCCCTCGGCTATGGCTACACCTTC. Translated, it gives CASSETPLGYGYTF.

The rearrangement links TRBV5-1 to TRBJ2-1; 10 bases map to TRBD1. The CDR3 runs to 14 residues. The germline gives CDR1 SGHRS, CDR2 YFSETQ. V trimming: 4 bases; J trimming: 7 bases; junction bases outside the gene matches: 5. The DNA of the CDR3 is TGCGCCAGCAGCATAAGGACAGGGGGGAATGAGCAGTTCTTC. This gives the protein CASSIRTGGNEQFF.

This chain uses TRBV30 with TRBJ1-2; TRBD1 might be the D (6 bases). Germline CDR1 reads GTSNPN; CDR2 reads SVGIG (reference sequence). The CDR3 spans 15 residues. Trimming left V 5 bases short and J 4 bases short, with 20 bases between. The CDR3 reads CAWQTSGRTAYGYTF. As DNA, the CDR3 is TGTGCCTGGCAAACTTCCGGAAGGACAGCCTATGGCTACACCTTC.

CDR3 region: CASSLDRSQETQYF. In DNA, the CDR3 is TGTGCCAGCAGCTTAGACAGGTCCCAAGAGACCCAGTACTTC. The V and J genes are TRBV7-2 and TRBJ2-5, with a tentative D call TRBD1 (5 bases). The CDR3 consists of 14 residues. Germline assignment: CDR1 SGHTA and CDR2 FQGNSA. V was shortened by 1 base and J by 1 base, with 7 bases between the two germline ends.

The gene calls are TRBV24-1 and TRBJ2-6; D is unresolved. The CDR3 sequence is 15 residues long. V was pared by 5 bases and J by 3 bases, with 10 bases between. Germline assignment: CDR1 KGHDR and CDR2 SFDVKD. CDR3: CATSVGRGGANVLTF. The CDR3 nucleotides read TGTGCCACCAGTGTGGGTAGAGGTGGGGCCAACGTCCTGACTTTC.

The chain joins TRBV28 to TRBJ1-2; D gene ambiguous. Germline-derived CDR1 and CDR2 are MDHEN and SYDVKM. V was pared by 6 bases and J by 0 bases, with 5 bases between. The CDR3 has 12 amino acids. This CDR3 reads CASSRTNYGYTF. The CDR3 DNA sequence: TGTGCCAGCAGCCGTACTAACTATGGCTACACCTTC.

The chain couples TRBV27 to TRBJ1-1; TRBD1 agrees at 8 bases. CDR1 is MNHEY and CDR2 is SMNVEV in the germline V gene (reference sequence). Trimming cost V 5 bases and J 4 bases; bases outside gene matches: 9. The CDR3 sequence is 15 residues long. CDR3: CASSPGQGGGTEAFF. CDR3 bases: TGTGCCAGCAGTCCTGGACAGGGAGGGGGCACTGAAGCTTTCTTT.

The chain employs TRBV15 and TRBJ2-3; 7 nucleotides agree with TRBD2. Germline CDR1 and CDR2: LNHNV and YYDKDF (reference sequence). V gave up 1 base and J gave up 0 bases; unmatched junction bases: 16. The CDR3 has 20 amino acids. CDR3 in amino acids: CATSRAPPNRAGFSTDTQYF. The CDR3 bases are TGTGCCACCAGCAGAGCTCCCCCTAACAGAGCGGGATTTAGCACAGATACGCAGTATTTT.

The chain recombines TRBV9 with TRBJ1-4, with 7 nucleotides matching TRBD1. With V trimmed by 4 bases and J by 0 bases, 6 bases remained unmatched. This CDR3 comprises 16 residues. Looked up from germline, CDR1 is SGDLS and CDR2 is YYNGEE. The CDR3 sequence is CASSPGGTATNEKLFF. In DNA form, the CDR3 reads TGTGCCAGCAGCCCAGGAGGGACAGCAACTAATGAAAAACTGTTTTTT.

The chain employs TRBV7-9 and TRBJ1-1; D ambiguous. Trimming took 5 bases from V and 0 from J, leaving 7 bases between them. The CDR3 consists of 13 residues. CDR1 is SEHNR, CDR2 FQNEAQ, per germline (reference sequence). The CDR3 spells CASSLDMNTEAFF. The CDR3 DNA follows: TGTGCCAGCAGCCTTGACATGAACACTGAAGCTTTCTTT.